This T cell receptor (beta chain) comes out of a study of cytomegalovirus exposure and HLA in healthy donors. The repertoire was sequenced with immunoSEQ multiplex PCR; TCRdb's copy has only in-frame clones and lacks some. The sample yields about 120,000 clones, about 84% seen once. V gave up 1 base and J gave up 2 bases; unmatched junction bases: 6. CDR1 is SEHNR and CDR2 is FQNEAQ in the germline V gene (reference sequence). The CDR3 sequence is 19 residues long. The TCR sequence derives from a woman under 40 in good health and CMV-seronegative. Material for sequencing was PBMCs. The J gene is TRBJ2-1, the V gene TRBV7-9; 15 bases fit TRBD2. CDR3: CASSLGGLAGGQAYNEQFF. In DNA, the CDR3 is TGTGCCAGCAGCTTAGGTGGACTAGCGGGGGGGCAGGCCTACAATGAGCAGTTCTTC.